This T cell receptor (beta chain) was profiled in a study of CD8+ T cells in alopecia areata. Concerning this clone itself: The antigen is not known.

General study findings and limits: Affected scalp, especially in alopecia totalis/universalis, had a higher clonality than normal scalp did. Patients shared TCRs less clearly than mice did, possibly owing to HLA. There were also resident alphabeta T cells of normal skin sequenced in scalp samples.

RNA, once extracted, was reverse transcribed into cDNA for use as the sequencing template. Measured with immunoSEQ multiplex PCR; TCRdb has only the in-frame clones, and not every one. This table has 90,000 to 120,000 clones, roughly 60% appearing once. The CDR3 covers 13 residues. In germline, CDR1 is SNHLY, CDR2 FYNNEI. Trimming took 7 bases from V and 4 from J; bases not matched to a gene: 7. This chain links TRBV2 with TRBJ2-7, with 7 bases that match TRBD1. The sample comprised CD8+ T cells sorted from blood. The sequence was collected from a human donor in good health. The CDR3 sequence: CASNSNRGYEQYF. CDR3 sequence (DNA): TGTGCCAGCAACAGTAACAGGGGTTACGAGCAGTACTTC.